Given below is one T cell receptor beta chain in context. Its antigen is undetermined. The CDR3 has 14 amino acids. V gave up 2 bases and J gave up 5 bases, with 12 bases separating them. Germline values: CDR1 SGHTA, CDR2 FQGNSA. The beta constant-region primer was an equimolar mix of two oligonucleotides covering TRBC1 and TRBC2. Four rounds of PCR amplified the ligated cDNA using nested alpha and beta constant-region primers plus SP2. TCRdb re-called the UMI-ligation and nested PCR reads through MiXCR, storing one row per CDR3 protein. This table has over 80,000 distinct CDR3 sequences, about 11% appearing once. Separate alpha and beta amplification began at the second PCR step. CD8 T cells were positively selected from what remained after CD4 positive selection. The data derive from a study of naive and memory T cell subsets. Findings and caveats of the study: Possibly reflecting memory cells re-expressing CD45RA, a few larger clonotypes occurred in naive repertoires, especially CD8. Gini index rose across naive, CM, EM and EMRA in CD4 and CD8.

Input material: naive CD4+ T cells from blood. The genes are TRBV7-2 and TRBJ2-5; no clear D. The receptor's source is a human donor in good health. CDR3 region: CASSLRVPGETQYF. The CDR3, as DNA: TGTGCCAGCAGCTTACGAGTACCCGGGGAGACCCAGTACTTC.